This T cell receptor beta chain was profiled in a study of CD8 T cells in ankylosing spondylitis. Findings of the study overall: Existing reports had already noted some motif variants in reactive arthritis synovial fluid and blood. Disease-linked clones bore a CD8+ phenotype, appearing relatively rarely in peripheral blood. The study looked at matched synovial fluid samples from ankylosing spondylitis patients. Disease-linked clones were reported to be significantly enriched there.

5'-RACE, quantitative and with molecular barcodes, yielded the TCR beta libraries. TCRdb independently ran MiXCR on the 5' RACE reads; one entry per CDR3 protein. The data contain some 270,000 distinct CDR3 sequences, about 20% of them singletons. Points on this clonotype: The antigen is undetermined.

The length of the CDR3 is 15 residues. Trimming removed 6 bases from V and 5 bases from J; junction bases left unmatched: 6. Germline V gives CDR1 MGHDK, CDR2 SYGVNS. This clonotype was sampled from a male donor with ankylosing spondylitis or in good health (not recorded which). The specimen was blood, either unsorted or a sorted T cell fraction (not recorded which). The chain carries TRBV25-1 and TRBJ2-5; 13 nucleotides line up with TRBD2. The CDR3 region is CASSPTSGRFETQYF. In DNA, the CDR3 is TGTGCCAGCAGCCCGACTAGCGGGAGGTTCGAGACCCAGTACTTC.